This section outlines one T cell receptor (beta chain) sequence together with its context. The data are from a study of blood T cell repertoires in COVID-19. Sequencing was performed with immunoSEQ multiplex PCR; in TCRdb, only in-frame clones are kept and a portion is missing. Of roughly 280,000 clones in the sample, about 85% were seen once. Sequences were obtained from peripheral blood. This TCR derives from a man aged 55 to 70 with acute or convalescent COVID-19.

CDR3 sequence (DNA): TGCGCCACCACGGGACAGTTGAACACTGAAGCTTTCTTT. Its translation: CATTGQLNTEAFF. The J gene is TRBJ1-1, the V gene TRBV10-1, with 7 bases aligning to TRBD1. The V gene end was trimmed by 10 bases and the J gene end by 0 bases; junction bases not matched to a gene: 5. Germline V gives CDR1 WNHNN, CDR2 SYGVQD (reference sequence). The CDR3 is 13 amino acids.